The TCR beta chain described here comes from a study of post-analysis software for immune sequencing data. Study overall: Recorded disease courses covered relapsing-remitting, secondary progressive and progressive-relapsing multiple sclerosis. Some patients had no subtype annotation. Study-wide points: Patients had higher frequencies than controls of a handful of TRBV segments, including TRBV5-6, TRBV5-1 and TRBV20-1. Compared with controls, patients showed significantly lower normalized Chao1 diversity.

Prepared libraries of TCR beta cDNA carried unique molecular identifiers. Each batch of roughly 1 to 11 million T cells produced roughly 450,000 cDNA molecules. TCRdb ran MiXCR on the PCR reads and lists one entry per CDR3 protein. In the table there are over 700,000 distinct CDR3 sequences, 25% to 30% of which are singletons. V lost 4 bases to trimming and J lost 2 bases; unmatched junction nucleotides: 9. The CDR3 loop spans 17 amino acids. CDR1 is SGHRS, CDR2 YFSETQ, per germline. This clonotype was picked up a small number of times. Its antigen is still unknown. The source is a girl aged 5 to 17 with multiple sclerosis. This chain links TRBV5-1 with TRBJ2-4; 10 positions match TRBD2. Sequencing input: blood. CDR3 DNA sequence: TGCGCCAGCAGCCCCCGTGGGACTAGCGAAACCAAAAACATTCAGTACTTC. Its translation is CASSPRGTSETKNIQYF.